These 10 T cell receptor beta chains share one sample of origin, sequenced in a study of CXCR3-negative and CXCR3-positive naive CD8 T cells (dated by TCRdb to the late 2010s). Results the study describes overall, beyond this receptor: TRB CDR3s from CXCR3-positive naive cells showed higher hydrophobicity (lower Kidera factor 4), lower energy, and higher strength and volume indices than CXCR3-negative naive cells.

The instrument was a NextSeq 550. The Human TCR Profiling Kit (MiLaboratory) was used to prepare UMI-labeled 5' RACE TRB cDNA libraries. TCRdb reprocessed the sequencing reads and holds a single record per CDR3 protein sequence, with no DNA. This sample's listing comprises some 140,000 distinct CDR3 sequences. Clones ranked in the top ten supply 0.4% to 0.5% of the sample. For these receptors, no antigen is known. Sample: naive CXCR3+ CD8+ T cells from blood. The sample's cell subset or site label, in plain terms: CD45RO-CCR7+CD27+CD95- naive CD8+ T cells expressing CXCR3 (TNR3+). The receptors here all came from a human donor in good health. Some clones in this sample may be carry-over from other donors' samples.

The chain recombines TRBV7-9 with TRBJ2-7; TCRdb gives TRBD1 as the D gene, but with no DNA this cannot be confirmed. Germline CDR1 is SEHNR and CDR2 is FQNEAQ (reference sequence). CDR3 length equals 18 residues. This CDR3 is CASSSTQGPGVDSYEQYF. The variable domain in full, completed from reference TRBV7-9 and TRBJ2-7, reads DTGVSQNPRHKITKRGQNVTFRCDPISEHNRLYWYRQTLGQGPEFLTYFQNEAQLEKSRLLSDRFSAERPKGSFSTLEIQRTEQGDSAMYLCASSSTQGPGVDSYEQYFGPGTRLTVT.

The CDR3 protein is CASSPSGTSRYEQYF. The rearrangement joins TRBV27 to TRBJ2-7; the TCRdb D gene call, TRBD2, has no DNA to confirm it. Per the germline V gene, CDR1 is MNHEY and CDR2 is SMNVEV (reference sequence). This CDR3 has 15 residues.

This chain links TRBV7-9 with TRBJ1-1; TCRdb indicates TRBD1, and absent DNA this call remains unverified. The CDR3 runs 15 residues. Germline-derived CDR1 and CDR2 are SEHNR and FQNEAQ (reference sequence). The CDR3 loop is CASSPPTGLNTEAFF. The full variable domain, rest sourced from reference TRBV7-9 and TRBJ1-1, is DTGVSQNPRHKITKRGQNVTFRCDPISEHNRLYWYRQTLGQGPEFLTYFQNEAQLEKSRLLSDRFSAERPKGSFSTLEIQRTEQGDSAMYLCASSPPTGLNTEAFFGQGTRLTVV.

V usage is TRBV29-1 and J usage is TRBJ2-1; without DNA, the TCRdb call of TRBD2 cannot be checked. Germline V gene sequence: CDR1 SQVTM, CDR2 ANQGSEA. This CDR3 has 19 residues. This CDR3 is CSVEDGPGLAGGFLDEQFF.

The genes are TRBV20-1 and TRBJ2-1; lacking DNA, the TRBD1 call made by TCRdb goes unchecked. In germline, CDR1 is DFQATT, CDR2 SNEGSKA (reference sequence). CDR3 size: 14 residues. CDR3: CSARDWTGGHEQFF.

The chain employs TRBV6-6 and TRBJ1-2. This CDR3 is built from 12 residues. Per the germline V gene, CDR1 is MNHNY and CDR2 is SVGAGI (reference sequence). The CDR3 sequence: CASSYPSGGYTF.

The V gene is TRBV9, the J gene TRBJ2-7; as DNA is missing, the TRBD1 call by TCRdb cannot be tested. There are 13 residues in the CDR3. Germline V gene sequence: CDR1 SGDLS, CDR2 YYNGEE. CDR3: CASNHGDRGEQYF.

The chain links TRBV10-3 to TRBJ2-7; the D gene TCRdb calls, TRBD2, cannot be checked with no DNA. Germline CDR1 ENHRY, CDR2 SYGVKD. This CDR3 contains 16 residues. The CDR3 reads CAISERPSGRVYEQYF.

The V and J genes are TRBV20-1 and TRBJ2-7; the D gene TCRdb calls, TRBD1, cannot be checked with no DNA. The CDR3 has 12 amino acids. Per the germline V gene, CDR1 is DFQATT and CDR2 is SNEGSKA (reference sequence). The CDR3 sequence: CSAPRSSFEQYF.

The chain joins TRBV21-1 to TRBJ2-7; checking the TCRdb D call of TRBD2 is not possible without DNA. TRBV21-1 corresponds to a pseudogene. This CDR3 spans 14 amino acids. The CDR3 loop is CASSKVGRVYEQYF.